A selection of T cell receptor beta chains follows, all from one sample in a study of regulatory T cells in long-lasting Graves disease. TCRdb reanalysed the multiplex PCR reads using MiXCR and keeps one entry per CDR3 protein. Here the sample spans a few hundred thousand distinct CDR3 sequences, about 23% being singletons. The material was peripheral blood mononuclear cells (PBMCs), obtained when the disease was refractory, from a patient treated with antithyroid drugs. The receptor set was obtained from a middle-aged woman with Graves disease. Each CDR3 is given without its conserved first and last residue.

v_gene,j_gene,CDR3aa
TRBV28,TRBJ2-7,ASSYSGTKGSSSYEQY
TRBV5-6,TRBJ2-7,ASSDGLAIYEQY
TRBV28,TRBJ2-1,ASRSGRAFDEQF
TRBV28,TRBJ2-5,ASSIDRLGTQY
TRBV6-5,TRBJ2-5,ASSYFDTGPETQY
TRBV11-2,TRBJ1-2,ASSLGWATYGYT
TRBV7-2,TRBJ2-3,ASSLDGAGDTQY
TRBV20-1,TRBJ2-7,SAPRLAHYEQY
TRBV20-1,TRBJ1-3,SARGRFGVLRNTIY
TRBV28,TRBJ2-3,ASSFRGAYTDTQY
TRBV12-3/TRBV12-4,TRBJ2-7,ASSFGAGPYEQY
TRBV7-9,TRBJ1-1,ASSSDWDEAF
TRBV20-1,TRBJ2-7,SAREGVEQY
TRBV20-1,TRBJ1-4,SATGGADEKLF
TRBV27,TRBJ2-5,ASSFDRGETQY
TRBV11-2,TRBJ1-5,ASSLTGASGQPQH